This is a list of T cell receptor beta chains from one sample in a study of cytomegalovirus exposure and HLA in healthy donors. This table comes from immunoSEQ multiplex PCR, and its TCRdb copy is limited to in-frame clones, with some not included. Of under 200,000 clones in the sample, about 64% are singletons; the top ten hold less than 1.5%. Sequencing was performed on PBMCs. These receptors were taken from a man aged 45-60 years in good health and CMV-seronegative. The CDR3 runs from the conserved cysteine through the conserved F or W. The D gene is left open where the match is weak. Size values are once, few and many counts, or a class for expanded clones, and some rows have none.

clone_size	j_call	d_call	v_call	cdr3_nt	cdr3_aa
-	TRBJ1-4	-	TRBV19	TGTGCCAGGTTAACAATCGACAGTCAAAAACTGTTTTTT	CARLTIDSQKLFF
-	TRBJ1-1	-	TRBV5-1	TGCGCCAGCAGCTTGGACGGCAGCGGGACTGAAGCTTTCTTT	CASSLDGSGTEAFF
once	TRBJ2-1	TRBD1	TRBV2	TGTGCCAGCAGTTACAGGGACAGGGGAGGTTTCTTC	CASSYRDRGGFF
-	TRBJ1-2	-	TRBV4-1	TGCGCCAGCAGCCAAGATCAGGGCAGGGTTCGTGGCTACACCTTC	CASSQDQGRVRGYTF
-	TRBJ2-7	-	TRBV6-5	TGTGCCAGCAGTTACTCGAATTCGGCCGGGGGCGAGCAGTACTTC	CASSYSNSAGGEQYF
-	TRBJ2-2	TRBD1	TRBV7-6	TGTGCCAGCAGCCCAAGTATCTTTTCGACAGGGGGGGGCACCGGGGAGCTGTTTTTT	CASSPSIFSTGGGTGELFF
-	TRBJ1-5	-	TRBV27	TGTGCCAGCAGTGGGGCGTTTCAAGGCAATCAGCCCCAGCATTTT	CASSGAFQGNQPQHF
-	TRBJ2-3	TRBD2	TRBV2	TGTGCCTTAGTTCAGAAGCGGGGGCCCACAGATACGCAGTATTTT	CALVQKRGPTDTQYF
-	TRBJ2-7	-	TRBV10-1	TGCGCCAGCAGTGAGTCGGGGCAGAACTACTACGAGCAGTACTTC	CASSESGQNYYEQYF
-	TRBJ2-5	TRBD2	TRBV4-2	TGTGCCAGCAGCCAAGATCTAGCGGGGGAGCAAGAGACCCAGTACTTC	CASSQDLAGEQETQYF
-	TRBJ1-6	TRBD1	TRBV18	TGTGCCAGCTCACCTATCCCTGCGACAGGGGGGAATTCACCCCTCCACTTT	CASSPIPATGGNSPLHF
few	TRBJ2-3	-	TRBV10-2	TGCGCCAGCAGTGAACCCGATAAGCGTACGCAGTATTTT	CASSEPDKRTQYF
-	TRBJ2-7	-	TRBV20-1	TGCAGTGCTAGGGTTCCCCAGGGTCCAGTCTTC	CSARVPQGPVF
-	TRBJ1-2	-	TRBV28	TGTGCCAGCAGTTTATGGCGGGGATCCCTACCTAACTATGGCTACACCTTC	CASSLWRGSLPNYGYTF
once	TRBJ2-6	-	TRBV4-3	TGCGCCAGCAGCCAAGACAGAGGATCCTCTGGGGCCAACGTCCTGACTTTC	CASSQDRGSSGANVLTF
-	TRBJ2-5	TRBD2	TRBV6-5	TGTGCCAGCAGTCTGGGAGCGGGGGGGATTGAGACCCAGTACTTC	CASSLGAGGIETQYF
-	TRBJ2-7	TRBD1	TRBV27	TGTGCCAGCAGTTTAAGGACAGGGGGCTACGAGCAGTACTTC	CASSLRTGGYEQYF
few	TRBJ1-4	-	TRBV29-1	TGCAGCGTCCGTCCTGCAACTAATGAAAAACTGTTTTTT	CSVRPATNEKLFF
-	TRBJ1-1	TRBD1	TRBV9	TGTGCCAGCAGCGTAGGCGAGGGGGCGAGGACTGAAGCTTTCTTT	CASSVGEGARTEAFF
-	TRBJ2-7	TRBD2	TRBV4-2	TGTGCCAGCAGCCAACCCGTAGCGGGGGCCACCTCCTACGAGCAGTACTTC	CASSQPVAGATSYEQYF
-	TRBJ1-2	-	TRBV7-2	TGTGCCAGCAGCTTAATCAGGGCAGGGTCTAACTATGGCTACACCTTC	CASSLIRAGSNYGYTF
-	TRBJ1-1	-	TRBV7-2	TGTGCCAGCAGCTTAGACAGGTGGAGCACTGAAGCTTTCTTT	CASSLDRWSTEAFF
-	TRBJ1-5	TRBD1	TRBV2	TGTGCCAGCAGGGGACAGATCAATCAGCCCCAGCATTTT	CASRGQINQPQHF
-	TRBJ1-5	TRBD1	TRBV2	TGTGCCAGCAGTTCAACAGGGGGTTGGAATCAGCCCCAGCATTTT	CASSSTGGWNQPQHF
-	TRBJ1-3	-	TRBV2	TGTGCCAGCAAAAACGCAGGGATGGGAAACACCATATATTTT	CASKNAGMGNTIYF
once	TRBJ2-7	-	TRBV5-6	TGTGCCAGCAGCCTGTTCCAGGGGATCACCTACGAGCAGTACTTC	CASSLFQGITYEQYF
-	TRBJ2-5	TRBD2	TRBV5-4	TGTGCCAGCATGCAGCGGGGCGGACAAGAGACCCAGTACTTC	CASMQRGGQETQYF
-	TRBJ1-5	-	TRBV7-6	TGTGCCAGCAGCTTAGTATCCGGGCAGCCCCAGCATTTT	CASSLVSGQPQHF
-	TRBJ2-7	TRBD1	TRBV18	TGTGCCAGCTCACGCATCGGGACAGGGGGCAGGTACGAGCAGTACTTC	CASSRIGTGGRYEQYF
-	TRBJ1-5	-	TRBV19	TGTGCCAGTAGTATAGATCAGGGTGCCCGTCAGCCCCAGCATTTT	CASSIDQGARQPQHF
few	TRBJ2-7	-	TRBV5-6	TGTGCCAGCAGCTTAGACACCGGGACTTACTCCTACGAGCAGTACTTC	CASSLDTGTYSYEQYF
-	TRBJ2-7	TRBD1	TRBV27	TGTGCCAGCAGTTTCACCGGGACAGACAGCTCCTACGAGCAGTACTTC	CASSFTGTDSSYEQYF
-	TRBJ2-3	TRBD2	TRBV11-2	TGTGCCAGCAGCCCACAGCGGGGGGGCCGCGCAGATACGCAGTATTTT	CASSPQRGGRADTQYF
-	TRBJ1-1	-	TRBV7-9	TGTGCCAGCAACCAAGAATCGGGGAACACTGAAGCTTTCTTT	CASNQESGNTEAFF
once	TRBJ1-2	TRBD1	TRBV15	TGTGCCACCAGCAGAGGGGGACCACTTACAGGGGGCTATGGCTACACCTTC	CATSRGGPLTGGYGYTF
-	TRBJ2-1	TRBD2	TRBV5-1	TGCGCCAGCAGCGGACCGGGACTAGCGGCCTACAATGAGCAGTTCTTC	CASSGPGLAAYNEQFF
-	TRBJ1-2	-	TRBV18	TGTGCCAGCTCACCGGCAGGGACTAACTATGGCTACACCTTC	CASSPAGTNYGYTF
-	TRBJ1-2	TRBD1	TRBV6-5	TGTGCCAGCAGGCAGGGGGGATCTAACTATGGCTACACCTTC	CASRQGGSNYGYTF
-	TRBJ1-2	TRBD1	TRBV5-6	TGTGCCAGCAGCTTCCCCGGACAGGGCCCTAACTATGGCTACACCTTC	CASSFPGQGPNYGYTF
-	TRBJ1-2	TRBD1	TRBV5-8	TGTGCCAGCAGCATTCGGGACAGGAACTATGGCTACACCTTC	CASSIRDRNYGYTF
few	TRBJ1-1	-	TRBV6-5	TGTGCCAGCAGTTACCGCGGGGGCACTGAAGCTTTCTTT	CASSYRGGTEAFF
-	TRBJ2-1	TRBD2	TRBV9	TGTGCCAGCAGCGTCAGTAGCGGGGGGACCTCCGGGATGGGTCATGAGCAGTTCTTC	CASSVSSGGTSGMGHEQFF